This T cell receptor (beta chain) was retrieved from a study of OX40 agonist ivuxolimab in advanced cancers. The protocol was immunoSEQ multiplex PCR, while the TCRdb copy is restricted to in-frame clones and leaves out a portion. The sample holds more than 55,000 clones; nearly 95% are singletons and the top ten take over 10%. CDR3 length equals 13 residues. Germline lookup yields CDR1 SGDLS and CDR2 YYNGEE. V was pared by 3 bases and J by 9 bases, with 10 bases between. The specimen was CD4+ or CD8+ T cells sorted from blood, collected in a trial of the OX40 agonist ivuxolimab. The chain links TRBV9 to TRBJ1-6; D remains ambiguous. This receptor was identified in an adult with an advanced solid tumor such as melanoma, head and neck, liver or kidney cancer. DNA for the CDR3: TGTGCCAGCAGCGAGGCCTGGGCTTCACCCCTCCACTTT. Protein sequence: CASSEAWASPLHF.